What follows is one T cell receptor beta chain and its context. Which antigen it targets is not known. Base-call qualities are not available, and no considerably larger clone is one nucleotide away. This specimen belongs to a study of blood T cell repertoires in COVID-19 (dated by TCRdb to the early 2020s). In terms of the full investigation: Collaborator samples came from the United States, Italy and Spain and covered acute and convalescent phases of COVID-19. The material from the prospective study consisted of cDNA or gDNA derived from T cells, B-cell-depleted T cells, or PBMCs. Subjects who had been exposed to COVID-19, were actively infected with it, or had recovered from it provided the deeply sampled blood TCRbeta repertoires that made up the dataset. A freely available public database, intended as a resource for researchers studying the immune response to SARS-CoV-2, is where the repertoires were released. Samples were obtained from the ongoing ImmuneRACE study (first 160 participants) and from 950 to 1,500 subjects provided by 6 global collaborators. The sample metadata nearly always contained a de-identified subject ID, COVID-19 status, age in years and sex. HLA class I and class II types, where available, came from metadata supplied by the sample provider rather than from assay-based typing. The research as a whole found: The amount of clinical and demographic metadata varied by source and participant and was provided uncurated.

The immunoSEQ Assay, a bias-controlled multiplex PCR, was used to amplify TCRbeta CDR3 regions from genomic DNA. As for the original processing: The number of nucleated cells in each sample was estimated from the amplification of reference gene primers within the assay. To quantify the absolute abundance of each unique TCRbeta CDR3 rearrangement, sequence reads were collapsed and filtered. For each sample, productive Simpson clonality was calculated by taking the square root of Simpson's diversity index across productive rearrangements. Entries here come from immuneACCESS through TCRdb and include only in-frame sequences with V and J called. Some clones fail to appear in such tables; in the studies checked, an unresolved V gene covers under half of the shortfall, and the cause of the remainder is unknown. Clone size and V and J calls were adopted from that table, with D and trimming inferred from the DNA. The sample table contains tens of thousands of clones; only one count was recorded for about 91% of them. Approximately 45% of the sample comes from the top ten.

Sequences SGHAT (CDR1) and FQNNGV (CDR2) are obtained from the germline V gene. V and J lose 1 base and 4 bases, and a span of 10 bases separates them. From its cysteine to its phenylalanine, the CDR3 spans 15 amino acids. Only CDR3 DNA remains: 45 bases, in frame from the first base. In Seattle, one collaborating source enrolled patients while the infection was active and tracked those patients longitudinally over the course of disease. Whole blood was collected in K2EDTA tubes by collaborating institutions according to the institutions' own protocols. For TCRbeta analysis, collaborators shipped samples as frozen whole blood, isolated PBMCs, or DNA extracted from either of those sample types.

The TCR was taken from a woman in her sixties with COVID-19, enrolled during active disease. Sequences were obtained from peripheral blood. This receptor chain uses TRBV11-2 and TRBJ2-2; the D gene cannot be named for sure. The bases are TGTGCCAGCAGCTTAGCATTTCGGAGCACCGGGGAGCTGTTTTTT. Its protein is CASSLAFRSTGELFF.